This is a list of T cell receptor beta chains from one sample in a study of molecular identifiers for immune sequencing clone quantification. TCRdb ran MiXCR on the PCR reads and lists one entry per CDR3 protein. The table includes some 100,000 distinct CDR3 sequences, roughly a third detected once. Specimen: naive CD8+ T cells from blood, with Jurkat cell RNA spiked in. Every receptor here comes from a human donor in good health. Some libraries in this study had Jurkat cell RNA spiked in. The conserved cysteine and the conserved F or W are not part of the CDR3 here. A row's size may be missing; if present it is once, few, many or a size class.

clone_size j_call v_call cdr3_aa
. TRBJ2-6 TRBV7-3 ASSSGGRPANVLT
many TRBJ2-5 TRBV7-8 ASLGGEETQY
many TRBJ2-2 TRBV28 ASSLPSPLAGENTGELF
. TRBJ2-3 TRBV10-3 ANRMDTRTDTQY
few TRBJ2-3 TRBV28 ASSSPTIAGGPRDTQY
many TRBJ1-2 TRBV29-1 SVFNEGTDYGYT
. TRBJ2-7 TRBV11-2 ASSLDHGNYEQY
few TRBJ1-5 TRBV28 ASSHRLNQPQH
few TRBJ2-2 TRBV6-2/TRBV6-3 ASRYRFTGELF
. TRBJ1-1 TRBV6-6 ASSKTLNTEAF
many TRBJ1-1 TRBV19 ASRTTTNTEAF
few TRBJ2-7 TRBV28 ASRRSYEQY
few TRBJ1-5 TRBV20-1 SAREVRETYSNQPQH